This passage covers 4 T cell receptor beta chains from one sample sequenced in a study of blood T cell repertoires in COVID-19. Profiled with immunoSEQ multiplex PCR; TCRdb holds only in-frame clones, not every one. The data hold some 200,000 clones, with 75% to 90% observed a single time. The sequenced sample consisted of PBMCs or T cells enriched from blood (not recorded which). Source of these receptors: a woman younger than 30 in a cohort exposed to, infected with or recovered from COVID-19 (not recorded which).

The chain couples TRBV7-2 to TRBJ2-7, with TRBD2 matching 11 bases. Germline V gene lookup returns CDR1 SGHTA and CDR2 FQGNSA. The V segment lost 1 base and the J segment 9 bases; nucleotides outside the gene matches: 8. CDR3 size: 15 residues. The CDR3 loop is CASSLGRKGTSGQYF. Written as DNA, the CDR3 is TGTGCCAGCAGCTTAGGGCGAAAGGGGACTAGCGGGCAGTACTTC.

The chain uses TRBV10-3 and TRBJ2-7; TRBD2 agrees at 7 bases. The length of the CDR3 is 16 residues. After removal of 6 bases from V and 0 bases from J, the junction contained 11 bases not matched to a gene. Germline V gives CDR1 ENHRY, CDR2 SYGVKD. As DNA, the CDR3 is TGTGCCATCAGGGCCACTAGTGGCGGGGGCTCCTACGAGCAGTACTTC. Protein: CAIRATSGGGSYEQYF.

The rearrangement links TRBV4-1 to TRBJ2-7; 9 bases align to TRBD2. CDR3 length: 15 residues. Germline V gives CDR1 MGHRA, CDR2 YSYEKL. The ends lost 0 bases at V and 7 bases at J; junction bases unmatched: 7. The CDR3 sequence is CASSQDWRGGTEQYF. The CDR3 region has the DNA TGCGCCAGCAGCCAAGATTGGCGGGGGGGCACGGAGCAGTACTTC.

The rearrangement uses TRBV11-3 and TRBJ2-7; TRBD2 might be the D (5 bases). The length of the CDR3 is 14 residues. Germline V gene data show CDR1 as SGHNT and CDR2 as YENEEA. Trimming removed 5 bases from V and 5 bases from J, with 16 bases in between. Here the CDR3 DNA reads TGTGCCAGCAGCCCCAGTTGGGAGAGCCACGAGCAGTACTTC. This translates into CASSPSWESHEQYF.